These T cell receptor beta chains were read from a single sample in a study of cytomegalovirus exposure and HLA in healthy donors. Only in-frame clones appear in the TCRdb table, and some are missing; sequencing was by immunoSEQ multiplex PCR. This table holds 150,000 to 200,000 clones. Sequenced: PBMCs. The receptors were sampled from a man aged 30 to 45 in good health and CMV-seronegative. Each CDR3 is given with its conserved first and last residue. A D gene is named only where the DNA matches it firmly.

V: TRBV5-1; J: TRBJ1-1; D: TRBD1; CDR3: CASSLIKTGTTEAFF; DNA: TGCGCCAGCAGCTTGATAAAGACAGGGACCACTGAAGCTTTCTTT
V: TRBV5-1; J: TRBJ2-1; D: TRBD2; CDR3: CASSLGTSGNEQFF; DNA: TGCGCCAGCAGCTTGGGGACTAGCGGCAATGAGCAGTTCTTC
V: TRBV27; J: TRBJ1-1; D: .; CDR3: CATGGRQNTEAFF; DNA: TGTGCCACGGGGGGAAGGCAGAACACCGAAGCTTTCTTT
V: TRBV6-1; J: TRBJ1-1; D: .; CDR3: CASSERQGWYTEAFF; DNA: TGTGCCAGCAGTGAACGGCAGGGATGGTACACTGAAGCTTTCTTT
V: TRBV5-4; J: TRBJ2-3; D: TRBD2; CDR3: CASSLGGLASPQYF; DNA: TGTGCCAGCAGCTTGGGGGGACTAGCTTCTCCGCAGTATTTT
V: TRBV27; J: TRBJ2-7; D: TRBD2; CDR3: CASKKGTSGTYEQYF; DNA: TGTGCCAGCAAAAAGGGGACTAGCGGAACCTACGAGCAGTACTTC
V: TRBV2; J: TRBJ1-4; D: TRBD1; CDR3: CASSRDRGGHEKLFF; DNA: TGTGCCAGCAGTCGGGACAGGGGAGGTCATGAAAAACTGTTTTTT
V: TRBV2; J: TRBJ2-1; D: TRBD1; CDR3: CASRTTGGNEQFF; DNA: TGTGCCAGCAGAACAACAGGGGGCAATGAGCAGTTCTTC
V: TRBV2; J: TRBJ2-1; D: TRBD2; CDR3: CASRETRSLAGAYNEQFF; DNA: TGTGCCAGCAGGGAGACCCGCTCTCTAGCGGGGGCCTACAATGAGCAGTTCTTC
V: TRBV28; J: TRBJ1-5; D: .; CDR3: CASRGNRPYQPQHF; DNA: TGTGCCAGCAGAGGGAACAGGCCTTATCAGCCCCAGCATTTT
V: TRBV5-1; J: TRBJ2-7; D: .; CDR3: CASSLVPESYEQYF; DNA: TGCGCCAGCAGCTTGGTCCCAGAATCCTACGAGCAGTACTTC
V: TRBV10-3; J: TRBJ2-5; D: TRBD1; CDR3: CAISPRGMIETQYF; DNA: TGTGCCATCAGTCCCAGGGGGATGATAGAGACCCAGTACTTC
V: TRBV7-3; J: TRBJ2-3; D: TRBD2; CDR3: CASSRDYVTDTQYF; DNA: TGTGCCAGCAGCCGGGACTATGTCACAGATACGCAGTATTTT
V: TRBV10-3; J: TRBJ2-1; D: TRBD2; CDR3: CAISVQSGRAGNEQFF; DNA: TGTGCCATCAGTGTTCAAAGCGGGAGGGCCGGGAATGAGCAGTTCTTC
V: TRBV19; J: TRBJ1-1; D: .; CDR3: CASSLYMNTEAFF; DNA: TGTGCCAGTAGTTTATACATGAACACTGAAGCTTTCTTT
V: TRBV4-2; J: TRBJ2-7; D: .; CDR3: CASTEGRFSYEQYF; DNA: TGTGCCAGCACCGAAGGGAGATTCTCCTACGAGCAGTACTTC
V: TRBV5-4; J: TRBJ2-7; D: TRBD2; CDR3: CASSRPGTIRNEQYF; DNA: TGTGCCAGCAGCCGCCCCGGGACTATTAGGAACGAGCAGTACTTC
V: TRBV19; J: TRBJ1-5; D: TRBD1; CDR3: CASRLQTGSNQPQHF; DNA: TGTGCCAGTAGACTCCAGACAGGGAGCAATCAGCCCCAGCATTTT
V: TRBV7-9; J: TRBJ2-1; D: .; CDR3: CASSLEAALPYNEQFF; DNA: TGTGCCAGCAGCTTAGAAGCGGCACTTCCCTACAATGAGCAGTTCTTC
V: TRBV27; J: TRBJ1-4; D: TRBD1; CDR3: CASSTSGGIGEKLFF; DNA: TGTGCCAGCAGTACGTCAGGGGGGATCGGTGAAAAACTGTTTTTT
V: TRBV19; J: TRBJ2-3; D: .; CDR3: CASSGESSSSTDTQYF; DNA: TGTGCCAGTAGCGGAGAGTCGTCATCTAGCACAGATACGCAGTATTTT
V: TRBV5-1; J: TRBJ2-3; D: TRBD2; CDR3: CASSMGLAGADTQYF; DNA: TGCGCCAGCAGCATGGGACTAGCGGGAGCGGATACGCAGTATTTT
V: TRBV29-1; J: TRBJ2-7; D: TRBD1; CDR3: CSARDSSYEQYF; DNA: TGCAGCGCCCGGGACAGCTCCTACGAGCAGTACTTC
V: TRBV29-1; J: TRBJ2-7; D: TRBD2; CDR3: CSVVGLAGDAYEQYF; DNA: TGCAGCGTCGTCGGACTAGCGGGAGACGCCTACGAGCAGTACTTC
V: TRBV5-1; J: TRBJ1-1; D: .; CDR3: CASSVDSTNTEAFF; DNA: TGCGCCAGCAGTGTGGACAGCACAAACACTGAAGCTTTCTTT
V: TRBV20-1; J: TRBJ2-7; D: .; CDR3: CSQTANYEQYF; DNA: TGCAGCCAGACAGCGAACTACGAGCAGTACTTC
V: TRBV5-1; J: TRBJ2-2; D: TRBD2; CDR3: CASSNGLAGGTGELFF; DNA: TGCGCCAGCAGCAATGGACTAGCGGGAGGAACCGGGGAGCTGTTTTTT
V: TRBV5-6; J: TRBJ1-2; D: .; CDR3: CASSLAAGRTF; DNA: TGTGCCAGCAGCTTGGCCGCAGGGAGGACCTTC
V: TRBV4-3; J: TRBJ2-2; D: .; CDR3: CASSQDRRAGELFF; DNA: TGCGCCAGCAGCCAAGATCGGCGGGCCGGGGAGCTGTTTTTT
V: TRBV5-1; J: TRBJ1-2; D: .; CDR3: CASSLADRRDGYTF; DNA: TGCGCCAGCAGCTTGGCGGACAGAAGGGATGGCTACACCTTC
V: TRBV10-3; J: TRBJ2-7; D: TRBD2; CDR3: CAISESRLAGAIYEQYF; DNA: TGTGCCATCAGTGAGTCTCGTTTAGCGGGAGCGATCTACGAGCAGTACTTC
V: TRBV18; J: TRBJ1-1; D: .; CDR3: CASSQDKNTEAFF; DNA: TGTGCCAGCTCACAAGACAAGAACACTGAAGCTTTCTTT
V: TRBV27; J: TRBJ2-5; D: TRBD1; CDR3: CASSRQGGGETQYF; DNA: TGTGCCAGCAGTAGACAGGGGGGTGGGGAGACCCAGTACTTC
V: TRBV12-5; J: TRBJ2-2; D: TRBD1; CDR3: CASGLEQGVNTGELFF; DNA: TGTGCTAGTGGTTTGGAACAGGGGGTGAACACCGGGGAGCTGTTTTTT
V: TRBV18; J: TRBJ2-1; D: TRBD2; CDR3: CASSSLAGHNEQFF; DNA: TGTGCCAGCTCATCATTAGCGGGACACAATGAGCAGTTCTTC
V: TRBV7-9; J: TRBJ2-3; D: TRBD2; CDR3: CASSLGTSGASLSTDTQYF; DNA: TGTGCCAGCAGCTTAGGGACTAGCGGGGCGTCCCTAAGCACAGATACGCAGTATTTT
V: TRBV19; J: TRBJ2-3; D: .; CDR3: CASSIRTDPTDTQYF; DNA: TGTGCCAGTAGTATCCGGACAGACCCCACAGATACGCAGTATTTT
V: TRBV19; J: TRBJ1-1; D: .; CDR3: CASKPDPHLRVTEAFF; DNA: TGTGCCAGTAAACCCGATCCCCACCTCCGGGTCACTGAAGCTTTCTTT
V: TRBV5-6; J: TRBJ2-7; D: .; CDR3: CASSLANGGPTYEQYF; DNA: TGTGCCAGCAGCTTGGCCAACGGGGGGCCCACCTACGAGCAGTACTTC
V: TRBV11-1; J: TRBJ1-1; D: TRBD1; CDR3: CASSLDGQGTEAFF; DNA: TGTGCCAGCAGCTTAGACGGACAGGGCACTGAAGCTTTCTTT
V: TRBV12-5; J: TRBJ2-5; D: TRBD1; CDR3: CASGLGQARGQETQYF; DNA: TGTGCTAGTGGCTTGGGACAGGCAAGGGGACAAGAGACCCAGTACTTC
V: TRBV30; J: TRBJ2-7; D: .; CDR3: CAWHRSYEQYF; DNA: TGTGCCTGGCACAGATCCTACGAGCAGTACTTC
V: TRBV6-4; J: TRBJ2-1; D: TRBD2; CDR3: CASSAAGGQGEQFF; DNA: TGTGCCAGCAGTGCAGCGGGAGGGCAGGGTGAGCAGTTCTTC